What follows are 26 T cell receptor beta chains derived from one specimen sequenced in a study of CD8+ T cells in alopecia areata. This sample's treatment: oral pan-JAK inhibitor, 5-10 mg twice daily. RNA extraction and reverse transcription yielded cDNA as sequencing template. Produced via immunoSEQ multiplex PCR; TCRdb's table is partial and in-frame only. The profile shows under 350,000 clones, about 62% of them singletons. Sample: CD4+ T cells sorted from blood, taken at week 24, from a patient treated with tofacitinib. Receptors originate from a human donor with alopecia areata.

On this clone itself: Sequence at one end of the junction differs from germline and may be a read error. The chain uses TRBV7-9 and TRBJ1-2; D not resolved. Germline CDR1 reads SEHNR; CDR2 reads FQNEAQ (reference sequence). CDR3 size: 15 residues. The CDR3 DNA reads TGTGCCAGCAGCCCGCCGTGGGATTCAAACTCTGGCTACACCTTC. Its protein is CASSPPWDSNSGYTF.

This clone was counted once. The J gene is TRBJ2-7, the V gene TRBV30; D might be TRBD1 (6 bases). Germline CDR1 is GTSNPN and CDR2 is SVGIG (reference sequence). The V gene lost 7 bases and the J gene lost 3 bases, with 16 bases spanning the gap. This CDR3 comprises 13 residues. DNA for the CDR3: TGTGCCTATACTCAAGCGACAGGCTACGAGCAGTACTTC. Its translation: CAYTQATGYEQYF.

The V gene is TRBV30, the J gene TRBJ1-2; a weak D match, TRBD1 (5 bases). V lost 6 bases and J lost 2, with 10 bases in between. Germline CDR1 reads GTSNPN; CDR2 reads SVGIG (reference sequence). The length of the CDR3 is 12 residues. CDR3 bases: TGTGCCTGCCTACAGGAAAACTATGGCTACACCTTC. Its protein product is CACLQENYGYTF.

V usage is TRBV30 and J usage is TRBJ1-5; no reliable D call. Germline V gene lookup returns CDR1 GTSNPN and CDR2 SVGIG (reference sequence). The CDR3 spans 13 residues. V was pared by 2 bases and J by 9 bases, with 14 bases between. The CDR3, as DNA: TGTGCCTGGAGTCCCGGGCAATCAGGGCCCCAGCATTTT. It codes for CAWSPGQSGPQHF.

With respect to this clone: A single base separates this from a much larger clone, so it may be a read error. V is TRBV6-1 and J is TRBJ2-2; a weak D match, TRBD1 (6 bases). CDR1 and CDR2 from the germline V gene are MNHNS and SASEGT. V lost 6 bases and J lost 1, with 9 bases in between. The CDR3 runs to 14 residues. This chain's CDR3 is CASSLDRNTGELFF. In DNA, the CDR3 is TGTGCCAGCAGCTTGGACAGGAACACCGGGGAGCTGTTTTTT.

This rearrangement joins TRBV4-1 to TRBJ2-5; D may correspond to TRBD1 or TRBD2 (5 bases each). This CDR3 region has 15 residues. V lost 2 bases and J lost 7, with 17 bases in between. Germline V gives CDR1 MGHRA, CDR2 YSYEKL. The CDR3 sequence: CASSQTERDSGTQYF. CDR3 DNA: TGCGCCAGCAGCCAAACCGAAAGAGACAGCGGGACCCAGTACTTC.

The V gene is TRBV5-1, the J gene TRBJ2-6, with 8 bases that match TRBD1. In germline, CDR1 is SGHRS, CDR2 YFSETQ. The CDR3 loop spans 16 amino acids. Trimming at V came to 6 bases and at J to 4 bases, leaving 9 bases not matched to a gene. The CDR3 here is CASTWTGSVGANVLTF. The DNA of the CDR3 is TGCGCCAGCACGTGGACAGGGTCTGTAGGGGCCAACGTCCTGACTTTC.

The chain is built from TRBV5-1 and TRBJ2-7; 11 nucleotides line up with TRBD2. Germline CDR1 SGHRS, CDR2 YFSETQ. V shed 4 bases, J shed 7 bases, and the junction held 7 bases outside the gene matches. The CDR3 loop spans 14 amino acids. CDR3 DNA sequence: TGCGCCAGCAGCAGTAGCGGGGGGGCCGGGGAGCAGTACTTC. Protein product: CASSSSGGAGEQYF.

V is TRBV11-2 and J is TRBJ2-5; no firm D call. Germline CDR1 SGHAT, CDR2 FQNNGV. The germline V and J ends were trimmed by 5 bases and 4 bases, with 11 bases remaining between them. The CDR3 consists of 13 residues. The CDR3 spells CASSPPVVETQYF. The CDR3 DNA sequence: TGTGCCAGCAGCCCCCCCGTCGTAGAGACCCAGTACTTC. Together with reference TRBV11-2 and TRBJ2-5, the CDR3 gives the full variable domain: EAGVAQSPRYKIIEKRQSVAFWCNPISGHATLYWYQQILGQGPKLLIQFQNNGVVDDSQLPKDRFSAERLKGVDSTLKIQPAKLEDSAVYLCASSPPVVETQYFGPGTRLLVL.

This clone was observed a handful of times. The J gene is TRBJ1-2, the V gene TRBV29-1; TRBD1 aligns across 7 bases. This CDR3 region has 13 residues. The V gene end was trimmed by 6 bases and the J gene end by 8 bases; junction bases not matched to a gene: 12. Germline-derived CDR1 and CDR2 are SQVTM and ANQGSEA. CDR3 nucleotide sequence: TGCAGCGTCAATGTGGCGCAGGGGGGCGGCTACACCTTC. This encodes CSVNVAQGGGYTF.

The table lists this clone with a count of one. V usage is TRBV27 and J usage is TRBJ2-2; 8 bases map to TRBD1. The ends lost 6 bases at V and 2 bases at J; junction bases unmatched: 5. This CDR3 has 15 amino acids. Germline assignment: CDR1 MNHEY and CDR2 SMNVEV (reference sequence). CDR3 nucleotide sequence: TGTGCCAGCAGCTGGGGGACAGGCAACACCGGGGAGCTGTTTTTT. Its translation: CASSWGTGNTGELFF.

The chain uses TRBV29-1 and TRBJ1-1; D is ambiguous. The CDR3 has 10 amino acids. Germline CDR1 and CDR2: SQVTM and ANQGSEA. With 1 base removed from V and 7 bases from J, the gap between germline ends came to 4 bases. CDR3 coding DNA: TGCAGCGTTGAAGGCGATGAAGCTTTCTTT. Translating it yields CSVEGDEAFF.

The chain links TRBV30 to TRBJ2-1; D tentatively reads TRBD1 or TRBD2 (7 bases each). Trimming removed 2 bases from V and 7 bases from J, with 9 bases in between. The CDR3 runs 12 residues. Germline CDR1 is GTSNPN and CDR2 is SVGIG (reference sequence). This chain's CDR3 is CAWSQGGNEQFF. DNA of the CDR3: TGTGCCTGGAGTCAGGGGGGGAATGAGCAGTTCTTC. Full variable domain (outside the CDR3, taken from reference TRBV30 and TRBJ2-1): SQTIHQWPATLVQPVGSPLSLECTVEGTSNPNLYWYRQAAGRGLQLLFYSVGIGQISSEVPQNLSASRPQDRQFILSSKKLLLSDSGFYLCAWSQGGNEQFFGPGTRLTVL.

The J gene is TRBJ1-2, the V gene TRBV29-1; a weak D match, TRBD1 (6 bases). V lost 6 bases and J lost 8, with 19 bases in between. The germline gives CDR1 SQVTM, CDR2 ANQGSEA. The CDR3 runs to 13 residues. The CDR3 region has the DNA TGCAGCGTAAGAAAACAGGGTTATCGGGGCTACACCTTC. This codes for CSVRKQGYRGYTF.

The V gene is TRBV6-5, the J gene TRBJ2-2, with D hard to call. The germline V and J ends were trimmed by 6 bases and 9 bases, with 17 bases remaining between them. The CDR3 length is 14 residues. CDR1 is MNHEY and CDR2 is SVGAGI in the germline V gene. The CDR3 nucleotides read TGTGCCAGCAGCCGAAGACCCGAGCACCGGGAGCTGTTTTTT. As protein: CASSRRPEHRELFF.

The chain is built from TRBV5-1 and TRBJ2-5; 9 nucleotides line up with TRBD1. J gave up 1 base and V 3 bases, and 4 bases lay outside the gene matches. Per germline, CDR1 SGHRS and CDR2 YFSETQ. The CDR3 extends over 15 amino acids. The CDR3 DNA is TGCGCCAGCAGCTGGGGGACAGGGAGCCAAGAGACCCAGTACTTC. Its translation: CASSWGTGSQETQYF.

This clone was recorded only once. CDR3 in DNA: TGTGCCAGCCAGATCAGGCCGACTAGCGGGGGGGCCCACGATACGCAGTATTTT. Its protein product is CASQIRPTSGGAHDTQYF. V is TRBV27 and J is TRBJ2-3; 14 bases are shared with TRBD2. The CDR3 loop spans 18 amino acids. V shed 8 bases and J 6 bases; nucleotides not matched to a gene: 16. The germline CDR1 and CDR2 sequences are MNHEY and SMNVEV (reference sequence).

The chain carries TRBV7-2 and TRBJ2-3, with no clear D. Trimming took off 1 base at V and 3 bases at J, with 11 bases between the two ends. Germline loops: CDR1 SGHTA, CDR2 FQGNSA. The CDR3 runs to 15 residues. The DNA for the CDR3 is TGTGCCAGCAGCTTAGGTATCCCCGAGACAGATACGCAGTATTTT. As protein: CASSLGIPETDTQYF.

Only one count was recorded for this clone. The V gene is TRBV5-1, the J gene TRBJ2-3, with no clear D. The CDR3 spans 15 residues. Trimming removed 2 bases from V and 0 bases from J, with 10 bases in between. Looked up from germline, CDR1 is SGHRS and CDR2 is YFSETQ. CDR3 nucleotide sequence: TGCGCCAGCAGCTTCCACTGGCGGAGCACAGATACGCAGTATTTT. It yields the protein CASSFHWRSTDTQYF.

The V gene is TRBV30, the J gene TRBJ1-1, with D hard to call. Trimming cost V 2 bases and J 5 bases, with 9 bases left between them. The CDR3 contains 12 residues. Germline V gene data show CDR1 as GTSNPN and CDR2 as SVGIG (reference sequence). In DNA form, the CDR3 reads TGTGCCTGGAGTTGGCGGGATACTGAAGCTTTCTTT. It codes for CAWSWRDTEAFF.

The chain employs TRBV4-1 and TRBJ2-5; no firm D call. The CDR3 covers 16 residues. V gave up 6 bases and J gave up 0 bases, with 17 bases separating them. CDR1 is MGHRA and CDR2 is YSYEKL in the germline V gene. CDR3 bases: TGCGCCAGCAGTCTTCTCCTTGGACCCAACCAAGAGACCCAGTACTTC. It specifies CASSLLLGPNQETQYF.

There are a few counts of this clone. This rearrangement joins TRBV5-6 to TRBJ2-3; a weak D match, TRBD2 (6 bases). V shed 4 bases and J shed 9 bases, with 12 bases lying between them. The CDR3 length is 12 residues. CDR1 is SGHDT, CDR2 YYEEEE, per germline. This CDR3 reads CASSITAGTQYF. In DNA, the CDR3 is TGTGCCAGCAGCATTACGGCGGGGACGCAGTATTTT.

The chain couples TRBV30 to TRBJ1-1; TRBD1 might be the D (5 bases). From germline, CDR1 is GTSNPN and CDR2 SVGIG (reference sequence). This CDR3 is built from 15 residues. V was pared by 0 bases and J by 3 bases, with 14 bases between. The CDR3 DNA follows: TGTGCCTGGAGTGTACGGGCAGGGCGGCACACTGAAGCTTTCTTT. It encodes CAWSVRAGRHTEAFF.

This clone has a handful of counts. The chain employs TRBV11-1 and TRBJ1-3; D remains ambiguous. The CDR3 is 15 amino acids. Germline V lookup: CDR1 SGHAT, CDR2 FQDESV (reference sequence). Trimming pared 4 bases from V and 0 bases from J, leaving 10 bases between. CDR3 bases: TGTGCCAGCAGCTCACCGTCCGGCTCTGGAAACACCATATATTTT. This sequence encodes CASSSPSGSGNTIYF.

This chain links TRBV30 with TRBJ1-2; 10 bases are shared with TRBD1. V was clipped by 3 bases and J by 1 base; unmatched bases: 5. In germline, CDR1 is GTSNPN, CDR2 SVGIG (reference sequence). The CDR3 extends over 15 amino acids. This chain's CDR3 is CAWRDRGPLNYGYTF. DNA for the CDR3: TGTGCCTGGAGAGACAGGGGGCCTCTTAACTATGGCTACACCTTC.

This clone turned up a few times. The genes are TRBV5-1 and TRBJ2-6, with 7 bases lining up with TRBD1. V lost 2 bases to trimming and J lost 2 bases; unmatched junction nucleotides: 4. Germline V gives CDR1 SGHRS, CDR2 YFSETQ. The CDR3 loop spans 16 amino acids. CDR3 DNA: TGCGCCAGCAGCTTAGGAACAGGGGCTGGGGCCAACGTCCTGACTTTC. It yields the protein CASSLGTGAGANVLTF.